Below, 22 T cell receptor beta chains from the same sample are listed, as sequenced in a study of technical replicates of blood from four donors. TCRdb's copy holds only in-frame clones and misses some; the assay was immunoSEQ multiplex PCR. The sample holds 75,000 to 95,000 clones, around 94% seen once. Sequencing was carried out using T cells isolated from PBMCs. The source of these receptors is a human donor in good health.

The chain combines TRBV19 with TRBJ1-1; D perhaps matches TRBD1 (5 bases). Per the germline V gene, CDR1 is LNHDA and CDR2 is SQIVND (reference sequence). Deletions cut 2 bases from V and 3 bases from J, with 13 bases between. The CDR3 is 15 residues long. CDR3 in DNA: TGTGCCAGTAGTATAAGTTCTCGGGGGTACACTGAAGCTTTCTTT. It is translated as CASSISSRGYTEAFF.

The chain couples TRBV4-1 to TRBJ2-2, with 7 bases aligning to TRBD2. With 3 bases clipped from V and 4 bases from J, the junction kept 14 bases outside the gene matches. Germline V CDR1 and CDR2: MGHRA, YSYEKL. CDR3 length: 18 residues. Written as DNA, the CDR3 is TGCGCCAGCAGCCACCGACCCAGGACTAGAGGAATCACCGGGGAGCTGTTTTTT. Its protein product is CASSHRPRTRGITGELFF.

The sample holds one count of this clone. V gene TRBV7-8 combines with J gene TRBJ1-5; TRBD1 agrees at 10 bases. The CDR3 runs to 19 residues. With 1 base clipped from V and 2 bases from J, the junction kept 11 bases outside the gene matches. CDR1 SGHVS and CDR2 FQNEAQ come from the germline V gene. The CDR3 DNA reads TGTGCCAGCAGCTTAGACCGGGACAGGGGTATGTGGGGCAATCAGCCCCAGCATTTT. This codes for CASSLDRDRGMWGNQPQHF.

CDR3 in DNA: TGTGCCACCAGCAAGGGGCAGCGGGGGAGTTACCAAGAGACCCAGTACTTC. Translating gives CATSKGQRGSYQETQYF. The chain couples TRBV15 to TRBJ2-5; 8 nucleotides align to TRBD2. CDR1 is LNHNV, CDR2 YYDKDF, per germline (reference sequence). Trimming cost V 4 bases and J 0 bases; bases outside gene matches: 10. The CDR3 has 17 amino acids.

This chain uses TRBV7-9 with TRBJ1-1, with a weak D call TRBD1 (5 bases). This CDR3 is built from 15 residues. V was cut by 2 bases and J by 0 bases, with 10 bases left in between. Germline CDR1 SEHNR, CDR2 FQNEAQ (reference sequence). This CDR3 reads CASSLKWTLNTEAFF. The CDR3 DNA sequence: TGTGCCAGCAGCTTAAAATGGACACTGAACACTGAAGCTTTCTTT.

This chain uses TRBV28 with TRBJ2-1; 8 positions match TRBD2. Germline lookup yields CDR1 MDHEN and CDR2 SYDVKM. After removal of 3 bases from V and 7 bases from J, the junction contained 11 bases not matched to a gene. The CDR3 runs to 16 residues. The CDR3 loop reads CASSLNGIAGRNEQFF. Written as DNA, the CDR3 is TGTGCCAGCAGTTTGAACGGAATAGCGGGACGGAATGAGCAGTTCTTC.

As DNA, the CDR3 is TGCGCCAGCAACGACAGGGGAGCTGCGAACACCGGGGAGCTGTTTTTT. Translation gives CASNDRGAANTGELFF. V is TRBV5-1 and J is TRBJ2-2; 8 positions match TRBD1. V was pared by 6 bases and J by 0 bases, with 7 bases of the junction left unmatched. The CDR3 loop spans 16 amino acids. Germline V gene sequence: CDR1 SGHRS, CDR2 YFSETQ.

V is TRBV5-4 and J is TRBJ1-1; 7 nucleotides agree with TRBD1. Germline loops: CDR1 SGHNT, CDR2 YYREEE (reference sequence). The V segment lost 3 bases and the J segment 3 bases; nucleotides outside the gene matches: 8. CDR3 length: 15 residues. The CDR3, as DNA: TGTGCCAGCAGCTGGGGACAGAGTTGGGACACTGAAGCTTTCTTT. This codes for CASSWGQSWDTEAFF.

CDR3 loop: CASRPGLASDTQYF. CDR3 DNA: TGTGCCAGCAGGCCGGGACTAGCATCAGATACGCAGTATTTT. The gene calls are TRBV2 and TRBJ2-3; TRBD2 agrees at 9 bases. The V and J ends lost 6 bases and 4 bases, in that order; junction bases with no gene match: 5. The CDR3 loop spans 14 amino acids. Germline CDR1 SNHLY, CDR2 FYNNEI.

The chain uses TRBV30 and TRBJ2-1; maybe TRBD1 (6 bases). The CDR3 is 14 amino acids. Germline V gives CDR1 GTSNPN, CDR2 SVGIG (reference sequence). V lost 5 bases to trimming and J lost 6 bases, with 17 bases between them. The CDR3 DNA follows: TGTGCCTGGGAATTCACGCAGGGGAGCAATGAGCAGTTCTTC. Translated: CAWEFTQGSNEQFF. Variable domain in full (rest from reference TRBV30 and TRBJ2-1): SQTIHQWPATLVQPVGSPLSLECTVEGTSNPNLYWYRQAAGRGLQLLFYSVGIGQISSEVPQNLSASRPQDRQFILSSKKLLLSDSGFYLCAWEFTQGSNEQFFGPGTRLTVL.

This chain connects TRBV19 to TRBJ1-2, with TRBD1 identical over 11 bases. V shed 3 bases, J shed 2 bases, and the junction held 14 bases outside the gene matches. The germline gives CDR1 LNHDA, CDR2 SQIVND (reference sequence). The CDR3 has 19 amino acids. CDR3 protein: CASSIRDRGLISSNYGYTF. CDR3 nucleotide sequence: TGTGCCAGTAGTATCCGGGACAGGGGGTTAATTTCGAGCAACTATGGCTACACCTTC.

The chain has TRBV27 and TRBJ1-3, with 7 nucleotides matching TRBD1. From germline, CDR1 is MNHEY and CDR2 SMNVEV (reference sequence). The length of the CDR3 is 15 residues. The trim removed 5 bases at V and 4 bases at J, leaving 8 bases unmatched. The CDR3 nucleotides read TGTGCCAGCAGTCCAGGGACAGTGAGAGGAAACACCATATATTTT. This sequence encodes CASSPGTVRGNTIYF.

The CDR3 DNA reads TGTGCCAGCCAATGGGCAGATGAAGCTTTCTTT. Translated: CASQWADEAFF. V usage is TRBV7-9 and J usage is TRBJ1-1; D gene uncertain. V lost 8 bases and J 7 bases, leaving 11 bases between the germline ends. The CDR3 has 11 residues. Germline lookup yields CDR1 SEHNR and CDR2 FQNEAQ (reference sequence).

This chain links TRBV6-4 with TRBJ2-7, with 8 bases fitting TRBD1. The germline gives CDR1 MRHNA, CDR2 SNTAGT. The CDR3 totals 14 residues. V shed 8 bases, J shed 2 bases, and the junction held 8 bases outside the gene matches. CDR3 DNA: TGTGCCAGCTCCGCCCGGGACAGGCCCTACGAGCAGTACTTC. The encoded protein is CASSARDRPYEQYF.

The V call is TRBV6-5, the J call TRBJ1-2; a possible D gene is TRBD1 (5 bases). CDR1 is MNHEY and CDR2 is SVGAGI in the germline V gene. Deletions cut 3 bases from V and 8 bases from J, with 13 bases between. The CDR3 extends over 13 amino acids. The CDR3 loop is CASSYRAGLGYTF. CDR3 nucleotides: TGTGCCAGCAGTTATCGGGCAGGGTTAGGCTACACCTTC.

Written as DNA, the CDR3 is TGTGCCAGCAGCCACGAGGGGGCTACTACGGCGCAGTACTTC. It is translated as CASSHEGATTAQYF. The V call is TRBV28, the J call TRBJ2-7, with TRBD1 matching over 7 bases. Unmatched junction bases numbered 14, after V lost 6 bases and J lost 9 bases. Per germline, CDR1 MDHEN and CDR2 SYDVKM. This CDR3 has 14 residues.

V usage is TRBV6-6 and J usage is TRBJ2-7, with 8 nucleotides matching TRBD1. The CDR3 extends over 15 amino acids. J lost 0 bases, V lost 5 bases, and 6 bases had no gene match. CDR1 is MNHNY and CDR2 is SVGAGI in the germline V gene (reference sequence). In nucleotides, the CDR3 is TGTGCCAGCAGTAAGGACAGGGCCAGCTCCTACGAGCAGTACTTC. This codes for CASSKDRASSYEQYF.

The rearrangement joins TRBV7-3 to TRBJ2-1; 12 nucleotides match TRBD2. Germline CDR1 SGHTA, CDR2 FQGTGA. The V segment lost 5 bases and the J segment 8 bases; nucleotides outside the gene matches: 10. The CDR3 has 16 amino acids. The CDR3 here is CASSPMASGGADEQFF. The CDR3 DNA reads TGTGCCAGCAGCCCAATGGCTAGCGGGGGGGCCGATGAGCAGTTCTTC.

A note on this clone: Within the sample, other DNA sequences also encode this same CDR3. This chain uses TRBV5-1 with TRBJ2-5; D gene ambiguous. The ends were cut back, 2 bases at V and 0 bases at J, with 5 bases in the middle. The CDR3 is 13 amino acids. Germline CDR1 and CDR2: SGHRS and YFSETQ. The CDR3 protein is CASSLLYQETQYF. In DNA, the CDR3 is TGCGCCAGCAGCTTACTGTACCAAGAGACCCAGTACTTC.

The chain uses TRBV6-1 and TRBJ1-2, with D unresolved. Trimming removed 1 base at V and 8 bases at J, with 14 bases between. Germline assignment: CDR1 MNHNS and CDR2 SASEGT. This CDR3 is built from 14 residues. The CDR3 reads CASSEVAPLLGYTF. The CDR3 nucleotides are TGTGCCAGCAGTGAAGTGGCCCCTCTTCTCGGCTACACCTTC.

This clone was picked up one time. This rearrangement joins TRBV2 to TRBJ2-7, with 9 bases identical to TRBD1. The V gene's germline CDR1 is SNHLY and CDR2 FYNNEI. CDR3 length equals 13 residues. The trim removed 7 bases at V and 4 bases at J, leaving 5 bases unmatched. In nucleotides, the CDR3 is TGTGCCAGCACCAGACAGGGGGAGTACGAGCAGTACTTC. Its protein is CASTRQGEYEQYF.

The J gene is TRBJ2-5, the V gene TRBV30; D gene unclear. Trimming cost V 2 bases and J 0 bases, with 4 bases left between them. The germline CDR1 and CDR2 sequences are GTSNPN and SVGIG (reference sequence). There are 12 residues in the CDR3. The CDR3 sequence: CAWSLNQETQYF. CDR3 sequence (DNA): TGTGCCTGGAGTTTAAACCAAGAGACCCAGTACTTC.